This paragraph reports one T cell receptor (beta chain). The antigen is not known. All of the isolated RNA was reverse transcribed, so expressed TCRB transcripts were sequenced. Only in-frame clones appear in the TCRdb table, and some are missing; sequencing was by immunoSEQ multiplex PCR. The repertoire holds hundreds of thousands of clones, with over 25% as singletons. The CDR3 covers 16 residues. CDR1 and CDR2 (germline): SGHTA, FQGNSA. The trim removed 5 bases at V and 0 bases at J, leaving 8 bases unmatched. This sample is part of a study of beta chain features in type 1 diabetes. The study, taken as a whole, reports: TCRB CDR3 length was moderately but significantly reduced in all four CD4+ subsets of Type 1 diabetes patients.

The chain employs TRBV7-2 and TRBJ2-3; 7 bases are shared with TRBD2. The receptor comes from a man aged 18 to 29 in good health. Sample: naive CD4+ T cells from blood. DNA of the CDR3: TGTGCCAGCAGCCAGGAGGGACTACAGAGCACAGATACGCAGTATTTT. Amino acid sequence: CASSQEGLQSTDTQYF.